This T cell receptor beta chain emerged from a study of blood T cell repertoires in COVID-19. Generated by immunoSEQ multiplex PCR, the TCRdb table keeps only in-frame clones and is missing some. The data show hundreds of thousands of clones, with approximately 90% seen just once and 0.87% held by the top ten. This study enrolled people aged 18 to 89 from about 24 US geographic areas. A COVID-19 case had been met by exposed participants during the 2 weeks before study entry. Sequenced material: PBMCs or T cells enriched from blood (not recorded which). The TCR sequence derives from a man in his fifties or sixties who had been exposed to COVID-19.

The CDR3 bases are TGTGCCAGCTCACCTACGACAGGGCCTTCCGAAGCTTTCTTT. Protein sequence: CASSPTTGPSEAFF. This chain uses TRBV18 with TRBJ1-1; the match to TRBD1 covers 7 bases. Germline CDR1 is KGHSH and CDR2 is LQKENI. Trimming at V came to 3 bases and at J to 8 bases, leaving 9 bases not matched to a gene. The CDR3 consists of 14 residues.